What follows are 10 T cell receptor beta chains derived from one specimen sequenced in a study of control samples from healthy donors and cancer patients. Measured with immunoSEQ multiplex PCR; TCRdb has only the in-frame clones, and not every one. Of about 190,000 clones in the sample, 91% are singletons; the top ten hold over 1.5%. The sequenced sample was blood. The receptors were gathered from a man aged 25 to 40 in good health.

The DNA for the CDR3 is TGTGCCAGCAGCCAAGATCCAGGTCAGCCCCAGCATTTT. This encodes CASSQDPGQPQHF. V usage is TRBV3-1 (or the pseudogene TRBV3-2) and J usage is TRBJ1-5; D call uncertain. Germline V CDR1 and CDR2: LGHDT, YNNKEL (reference sequence). CDR3 size: 13 residues. Trimming left V 0 bases short and J 6 bases short, with 6 bases between.

On this clone: Other DNA sequences in this specimen translate into the identical CDR3. This chain connects TRBV5-1 to TRBJ2-7, with a possible D match to TRBD1 (5 bases). V lost 0 bases to trimming and J lost 2 bases, with 9 bases between them. This CDR3 has 14 amino acids. CDR1 SGHRS and CDR2 YFSETQ come from the germline V gene. CDR3 nucleotides: TGCGCCAGCAGCTTGGACAGGCCGACCTACGAGCAGTACTTC. Protein sequence: CASSLDRPTYEQYF.

V usage is TRBV7-9 and J usage is TRBJ2-2; no clear D. The V end lost 3 bases, the J end lost 6 bases, and 11 bases lay between the germline ends. Germline-derived CDR1 and CDR2 are SEHNR and FQNEAQ (reference sequence). The length of the CDR3 is 14 residues. The CDR3 reads CASSFAISAGELFF. The DNA of the CDR3 is TGTGCCAGCAGCTTCGCGATCTCCGCCGGGGAGCTGTTTTTT.

The chain recombines TRBV13 with TRBJ1-3, with 7 bases that match TRBD1. Germline V lookup: CDR1 PRHDT, CDR2 FYEKMQ (reference sequence). The CDR3 contains 17 residues. J lost 0 bases, V lost 5 bases, and 10 bases had no gene match. The CDR3 DNA is TGTGCCAGCAGCGAGCGGACAGGTGCCATCTCTGGAAACACCATATATTTT. It specifies CASSERTGAISGNTIYF.

The chain has TRBV7-9 and TRBJ2-1; D could derive from TRBD1 or TRBD2 (5 bases each). Germline-derived CDR1 and CDR2 are SEHNR and FQNEAQ (reference sequence). Trimming stripped 0 bases from V and 4 bases from J, with 16 bases between. CDR3 length: 17 amino acids. The CDR3 DNA sequence: TGTGCCAGCAGCTTAGCGTGGATAGGGGAGACTTACAATGAGCAGTTCTTC. Protein product: CASSLAWIGETYNEQFF.

This rearrangement joins TRBV28 to TRBJ1-2; perhaps TRBD1 as D (6 bases). V was clipped by 7 bases and J by 3 bases, with 18 bases between them. Looked up from germline, CDR1 is MDHEN and CDR2 is SYDVKM. The CDR3 contains 15 residues. The CDR3 nucleotides read TGTGCCAGCATGGACGGGGGCTTCTCGTACTATGGCTACACCTTC. This sequence encodes CASMDGGFSYYGYTF.

The rearrangement joins TRBV7-9 to TRBJ2-1; weak D call: TRBD1 (6 bases). The ends were cut back, 5 bases at V and 2 bases at J, with 16 bases in the middle. The CDR3 is 16 amino acids. The germline gives CDR1 SEHNR, CDR2 FQNEAQ (reference sequence). CDR3 DNA sequence: TGTGCCAGCAGCCCAGCAGGGGAGAGCGCCTACAATGAGCAGTTCTTC. Translated, it gives CASSPAGESAYNEQFF.

This chain connects TRBV18 to TRBJ1-5, with 10 bases matching TRBD1. The CDR3 is 16 residues long. Per the germline V gene, CDR1 is KGHSH and CDR2 is LQKENI. J lost 2 bases, V lost 3 bases, and 4 bases had no gene match. The CDR3 DNA is TGTGCCAGCTCACCTCAGACAGGGGGCCGCAATCAGCCCCAGCATTTT. Its protein is CASSPQTGGRNQPQHF. The whole variable domain, filled in from reference TRBV18 and TRBJ1-5, reads NAGVMQNPRHLVRRRGQEARLRCSPMKGHSHVYWYRQLPEEGLKFMVYLQKENIIDESGMPKERFSAEFPKEGPSILRIQQVVRGDSAAYFCASSPQTGGRNQPQHFGDGTRLSIL.

This chain uses TRBV24-1 with TRBJ2-2; D is unclear. Trimming shortened V by 2 bases and J by 0 bases, and 9 bases separated the two germline ends. Germline CDR1 KGHDR, CDR2 SFDVKD. CDR3 size: 16 residues. As DNA, the CDR3 is TGTGCCACCAGTGATTCGCCCCCATCGAACACCGGGGAGCTGTTTTTT. Its protein product is CATSDSPPSNTGELFF.

The genes are TRBV9 and TRBJ2-3; the D gene is possibly TRBD2 (6 bases). Germline V CDR1 and CDR2: SGDLS, YYNGEE. The ends were cut back, 0 bases at V and 0 bases at J, with 11 bases in the middle. The length of the CDR3 is 16 residues. CDR3 DNA: TGTGCCAGCAGCGTAGTGCGGGGAGCTAGCACAGATACGCAGTATTTT. It specifies CASSVVRGASTDTQYF.